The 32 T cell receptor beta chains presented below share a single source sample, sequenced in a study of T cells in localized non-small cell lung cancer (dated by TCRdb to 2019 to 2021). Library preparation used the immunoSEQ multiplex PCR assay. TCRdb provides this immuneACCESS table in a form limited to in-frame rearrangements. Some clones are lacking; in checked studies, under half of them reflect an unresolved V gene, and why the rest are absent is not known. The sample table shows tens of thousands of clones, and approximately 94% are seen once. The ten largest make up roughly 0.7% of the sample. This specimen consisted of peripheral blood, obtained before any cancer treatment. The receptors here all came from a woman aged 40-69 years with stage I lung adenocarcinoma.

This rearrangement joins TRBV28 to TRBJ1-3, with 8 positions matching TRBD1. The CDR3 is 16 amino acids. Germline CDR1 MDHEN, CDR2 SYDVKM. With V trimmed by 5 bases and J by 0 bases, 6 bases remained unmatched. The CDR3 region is CASSPGQVLSGNTIYF. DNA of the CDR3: TGTGCCAGCAGTCCGGGACAGGTCCTCTCTGGAAACACCATATATTTT. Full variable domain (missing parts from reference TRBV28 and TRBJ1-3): DVKVTQSSRYLVKRTGEKVFLECVQDMDHENMFWYRQDPGLGLRLIYFSYDVKMKEKGDIPEGYSVSREKKERFSLILESASTNQTSMYLCASSPGQVLSGNTIYFGEGSWLTVV.

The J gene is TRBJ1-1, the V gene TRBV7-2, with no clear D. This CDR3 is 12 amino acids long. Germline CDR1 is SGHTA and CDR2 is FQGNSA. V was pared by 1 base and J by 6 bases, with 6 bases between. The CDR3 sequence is CASSLVTAEAFF. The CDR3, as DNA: TGTGCCAGCAGCTTAGTTACCGCTGAAGCTTTCTTT.

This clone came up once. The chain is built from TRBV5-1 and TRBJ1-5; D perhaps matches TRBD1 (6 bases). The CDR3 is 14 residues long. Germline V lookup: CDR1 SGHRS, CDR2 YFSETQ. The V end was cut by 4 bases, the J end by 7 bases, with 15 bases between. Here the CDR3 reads CASSGGGVGQPQHF. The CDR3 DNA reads TGCGCCAGCAGCGGAGGGGGAGTTGGGCAGCCCCAGCATTTT.

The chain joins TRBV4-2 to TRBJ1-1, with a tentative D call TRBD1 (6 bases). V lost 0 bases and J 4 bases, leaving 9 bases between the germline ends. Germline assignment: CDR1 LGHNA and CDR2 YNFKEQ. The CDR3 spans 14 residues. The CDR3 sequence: CASSQETGLTEAFF. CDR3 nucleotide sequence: TGTGCCAGCAGCCAAGAAACAGGGCTCACTGAAGCTTTCTTT.

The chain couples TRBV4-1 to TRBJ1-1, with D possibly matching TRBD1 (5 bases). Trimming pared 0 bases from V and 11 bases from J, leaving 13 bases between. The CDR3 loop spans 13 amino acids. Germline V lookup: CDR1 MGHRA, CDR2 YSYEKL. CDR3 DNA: TGCGCCAGCAGCCAAGATCTGGGGGTGAGGGCTTTCTTT. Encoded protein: CASSQDLGVRAFF.

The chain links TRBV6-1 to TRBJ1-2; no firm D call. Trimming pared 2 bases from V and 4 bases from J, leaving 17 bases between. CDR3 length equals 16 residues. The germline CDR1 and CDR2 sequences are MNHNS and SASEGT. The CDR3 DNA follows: TGTGCCAGCAGTGAAAGGAAAAAGACCTTGATCTATGGCTACACCTTC. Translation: CASSERKKTLIYGYTF.

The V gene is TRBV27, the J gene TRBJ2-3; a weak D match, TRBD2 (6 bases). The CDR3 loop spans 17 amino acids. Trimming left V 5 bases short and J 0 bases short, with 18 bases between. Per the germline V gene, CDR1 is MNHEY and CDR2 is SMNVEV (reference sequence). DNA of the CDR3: TGTGCCAGCAGTCCACGTCGGGACTCCTCTAGCACAGATACGCAGTATTTT. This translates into CASSPRRDSSSTDTQYF.

CDR3 sequence: CASRTGSSGANVLTF. CDR3 coding DNA: TGTGCCAGTCGGACAGGAAGCTCTGGGGCCAACGTCCTGACTTTC. The genes are TRBV19 and TRBJ2-6; 7 bases match TRBD1. V trimming: 8 bases; J trimming: 0 bases; junction bases outside the gene matches: 4. The germline V gene encodes CDR1 LNHDA and CDR2 SQIVND (reference sequence). This CDR3 is built from 15 residues.

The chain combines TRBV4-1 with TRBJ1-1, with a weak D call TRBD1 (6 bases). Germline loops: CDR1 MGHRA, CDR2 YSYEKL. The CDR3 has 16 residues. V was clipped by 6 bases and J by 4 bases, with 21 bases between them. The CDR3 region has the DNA TGCGCCAGCAGTCGTAACCCTCAGGGGCGGATCACTGAAGCTTTCTTT. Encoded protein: CASSRNPQGRITEAFF.

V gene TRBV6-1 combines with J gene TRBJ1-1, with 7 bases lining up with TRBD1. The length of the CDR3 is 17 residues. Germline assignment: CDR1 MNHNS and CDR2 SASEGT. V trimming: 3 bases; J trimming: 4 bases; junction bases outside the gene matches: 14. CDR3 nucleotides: TGTGCCAGCAGTGATTTGTTGGGTAGGGGGCTGGGCACTGAAGCTTTCTTT. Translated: CASSDLLGRGLGTEAFF.

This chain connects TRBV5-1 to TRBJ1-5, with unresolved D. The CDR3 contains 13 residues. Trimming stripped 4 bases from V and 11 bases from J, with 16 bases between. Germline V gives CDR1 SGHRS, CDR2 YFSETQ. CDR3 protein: CASSLAPNEAQHF. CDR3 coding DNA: TGCGCCAGCAGCCTGGCACCGAATGAGGCCCAGCATTTT.

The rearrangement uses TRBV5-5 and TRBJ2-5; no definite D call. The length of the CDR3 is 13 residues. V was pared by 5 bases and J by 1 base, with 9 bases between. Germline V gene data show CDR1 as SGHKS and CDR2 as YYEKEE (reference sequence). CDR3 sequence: CASRGSFQETQYF. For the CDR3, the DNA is TGTGCCAGCAGGGGAAGTTTCCAAGAGACCCAGTACTTC.

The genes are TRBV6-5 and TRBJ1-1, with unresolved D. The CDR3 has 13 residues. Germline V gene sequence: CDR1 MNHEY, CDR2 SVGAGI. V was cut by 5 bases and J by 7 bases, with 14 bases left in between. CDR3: CASSDPVGREAFF. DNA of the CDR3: TGTGCCAGCAGTGACCCGGTTGGTCGTGAAGCTTTCTTT.

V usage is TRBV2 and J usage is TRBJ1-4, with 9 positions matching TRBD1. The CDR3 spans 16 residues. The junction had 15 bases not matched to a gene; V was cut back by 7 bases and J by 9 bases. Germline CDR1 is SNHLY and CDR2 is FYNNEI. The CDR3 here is CASNLPHRGPSQKLFF. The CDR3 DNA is TGTGCCAGCAACCTACCTCACAGGGGGCCGTCCCAAAAACTGTTTTTT. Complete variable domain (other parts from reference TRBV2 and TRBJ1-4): EPEVTQTPSHQVTQMGQEVILRCVPISNHLYFYWYRQILGQKVEFLVSFYNNEISEKSEIFDDQFSVERPDGSNFTLKIRSTKLEDSAMYFCASNLPHRGPSQKLFFGSGTQLSVL.

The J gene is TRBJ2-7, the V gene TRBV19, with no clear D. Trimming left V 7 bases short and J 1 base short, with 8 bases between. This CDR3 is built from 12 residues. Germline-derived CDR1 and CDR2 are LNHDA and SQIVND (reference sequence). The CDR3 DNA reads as TGTGCCAGTAATAAGGGATCCTACGAGCAGTACTTC. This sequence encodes CASNKGSYEQYF.

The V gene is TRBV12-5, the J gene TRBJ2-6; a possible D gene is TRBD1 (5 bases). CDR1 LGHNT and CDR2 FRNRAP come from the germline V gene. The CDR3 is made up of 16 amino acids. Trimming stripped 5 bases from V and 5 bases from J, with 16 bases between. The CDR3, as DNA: TGTGCTAGTGGTCGTGCAGGACAAAGTCGGGCCAACGTCCTGACTTTC. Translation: CASGRAGQSRANVLTF.

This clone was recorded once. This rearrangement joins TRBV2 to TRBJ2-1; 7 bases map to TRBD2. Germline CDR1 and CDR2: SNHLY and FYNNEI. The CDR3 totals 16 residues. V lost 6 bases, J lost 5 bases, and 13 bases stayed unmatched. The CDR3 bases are TGTGCCAGCAGCGTCCCTCCGGGGGGTTTTAACAATGAGCAGTTCTTC. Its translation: CASSVPPGGFNNEQFF.

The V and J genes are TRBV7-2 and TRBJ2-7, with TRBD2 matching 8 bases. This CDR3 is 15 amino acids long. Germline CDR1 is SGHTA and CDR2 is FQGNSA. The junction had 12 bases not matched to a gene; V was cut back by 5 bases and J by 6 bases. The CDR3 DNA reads TGTGCCAGCAGCCCCCGGGCTACGGGAGGGGGCGAGCAGTACTTC. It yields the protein CASSPRATGGGEQYF.

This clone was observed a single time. The CDR3: CASTSGPPDYGYTF. Written as DNA, the CDR3 is TGTGCCAGCACGTCGGGTCCGCCGGACTATGGCTACACCTTC. The chain has TRBV6-6 and TRBJ1-2; D is undetermined. Trimming took 7 bases from V and 3 from J, leaving 15 bases between them. Germline CDR1 and CDR2: MNHNY and SVGAGI (reference sequence). The CDR3 sequence is 14 residues long.

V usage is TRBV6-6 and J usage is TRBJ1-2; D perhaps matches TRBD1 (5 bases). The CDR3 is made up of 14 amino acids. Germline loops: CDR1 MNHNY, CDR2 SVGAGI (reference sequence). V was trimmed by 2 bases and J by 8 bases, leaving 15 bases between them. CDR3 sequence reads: CASSYGVGVGGYTF. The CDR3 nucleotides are TGTGCCAGCAGTTACGGGGTGGGGGTCGGGGGCTACACCTTC.

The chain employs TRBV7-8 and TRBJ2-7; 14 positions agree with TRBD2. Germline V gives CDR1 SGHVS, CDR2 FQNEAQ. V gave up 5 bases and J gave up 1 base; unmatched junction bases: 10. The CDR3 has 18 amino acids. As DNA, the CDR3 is TGTGCCAGCAGCCTACAGACTAGCGGGGGGGCAAATTCCTACGAGCAGTACTTC. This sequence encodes CASSLQTSGGANSYEQYF.

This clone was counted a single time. The CDR3 loop is CASSLLAASYNEQFF. Here the CDR3 DNA reads TGTGCCAGCAGCTTACTAGCGGCCTCCTACAATGAGCAGTTCTTC. This rearrangement joins TRBV7-9 to TRBJ2-1; 7 positions match TRBD2. Per germline, CDR1 SEHNR and CDR2 FQNEAQ (reference sequence). The CDR3 is 15 amino acids. V dropped 2 bases and J dropped 0; count of bases not matched to a gene: 1.

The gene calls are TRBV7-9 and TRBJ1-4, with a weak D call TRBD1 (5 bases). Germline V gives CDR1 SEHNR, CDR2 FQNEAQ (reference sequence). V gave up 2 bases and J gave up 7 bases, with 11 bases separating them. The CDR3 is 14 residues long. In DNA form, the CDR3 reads TGTGCCAGCAGCTTATGGGGGTATGGTGAAAAACTGTTTTTT. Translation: CASSLWGYGEKLFF.

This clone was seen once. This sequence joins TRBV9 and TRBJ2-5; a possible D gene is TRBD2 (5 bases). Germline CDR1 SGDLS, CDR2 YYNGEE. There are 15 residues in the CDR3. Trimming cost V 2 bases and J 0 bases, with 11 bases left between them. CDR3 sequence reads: CASSVSGWYQETQYF. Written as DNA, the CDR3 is TGTGCCAGCAGCGTCTCGGGATGGTACCAAGAGACCCAGTACTTC.

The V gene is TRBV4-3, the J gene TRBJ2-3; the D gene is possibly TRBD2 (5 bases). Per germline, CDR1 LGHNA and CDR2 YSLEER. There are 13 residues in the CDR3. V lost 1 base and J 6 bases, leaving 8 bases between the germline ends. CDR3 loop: CASSQASGDTQYF. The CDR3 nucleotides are TGCGCCAGCAGCCAAGCGTCGGGGGATACGCAGTATTTT.

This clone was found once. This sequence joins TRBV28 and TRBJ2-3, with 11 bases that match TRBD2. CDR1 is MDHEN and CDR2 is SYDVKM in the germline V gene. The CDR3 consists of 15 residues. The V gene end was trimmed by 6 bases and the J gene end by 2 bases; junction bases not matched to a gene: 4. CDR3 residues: CASRQLAGVTDTQYF. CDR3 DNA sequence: TGTGCCAGCAGACAACTAGCGGGGGTCACAGATACGCAGTATTTT.

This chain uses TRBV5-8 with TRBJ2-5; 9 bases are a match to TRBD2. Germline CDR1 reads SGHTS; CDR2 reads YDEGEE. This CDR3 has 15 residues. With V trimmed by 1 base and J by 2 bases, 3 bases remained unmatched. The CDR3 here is CASSLISGGQETQYF. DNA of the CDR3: TGTGCCAGCAGCTTGATTAGCGGGGGACAAGAGACCCAGTACTTC.

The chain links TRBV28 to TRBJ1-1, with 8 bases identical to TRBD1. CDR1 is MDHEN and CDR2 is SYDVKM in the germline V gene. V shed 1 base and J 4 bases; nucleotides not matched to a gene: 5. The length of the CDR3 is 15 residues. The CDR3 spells CASSLLDRVGTEAFF. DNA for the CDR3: TGTGCCAGCAGTTTATTGGACAGGGTAGGCACTGAAGCTTTCTTT. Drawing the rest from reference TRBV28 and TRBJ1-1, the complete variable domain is DVKVTQSSRYLVKRTGEKVFLECVQDMDHENMFWYRQDPGLGLRLIYFSYDVKMKEKGDIPEGYSVSREKKERFSLILESASTNQTSMYLCASSLLDRVGTEAFFGQGTRLTVV.

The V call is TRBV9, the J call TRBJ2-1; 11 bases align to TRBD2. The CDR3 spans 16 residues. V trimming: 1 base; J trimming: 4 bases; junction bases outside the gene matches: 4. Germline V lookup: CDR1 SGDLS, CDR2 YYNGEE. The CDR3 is CASSVLTSGVYNEQFF. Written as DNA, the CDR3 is TGTGCCAGCAGCGTATTGACTAGCGGGGTTTACAATGAGCAGTTCTTC. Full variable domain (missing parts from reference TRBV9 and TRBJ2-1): DSGVTQTPKHLITATGQRVTLRCSPRSGDLSVYWYQQSLDQGLQFLIQYYNGEERAKGNILERFSAQQFPDLHSELNLSSLELGDSALYFCASSVLTSGVYNEQFFGPGTRLTVL.

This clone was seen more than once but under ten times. The CDR3 spells CASSLGGDQPQHF. The CDR3 DNA is TGTGCCAGCAGCTTGGGAGGGGATCAGCCCCAGCATTTT. The V gene is TRBV5-6, the J gene TRBJ1-5, with a weak D call TRBD1 (5 bases). Per germline, CDR1 SGHDT and CDR2 YYEEEE. This CDR3 is 13 amino acids long. V lost 0 bases, J lost 5 bases, and 6 bases lay in between.

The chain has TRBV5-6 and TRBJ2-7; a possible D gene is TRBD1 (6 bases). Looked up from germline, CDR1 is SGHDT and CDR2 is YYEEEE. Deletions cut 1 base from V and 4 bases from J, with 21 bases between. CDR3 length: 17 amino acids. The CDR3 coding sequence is TGTGCCAGCAGCTTGTACTGGCAGGGGCTTTCCCTGTACGAGCAGTACTTC. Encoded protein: CASSLYWQGLSLYEQYF.

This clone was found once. DNA of the CDR3: TGTGCCAGCAGTTGGACAGGGGGAGATGGCTACACCTTC. Translating gives CASSWTGGDGYTF. The V gene is TRBV28, the J gene TRBJ1-2, with 10 bases identical to TRBD1. Germline CDR1 reads MDHEN; CDR2 reads SYDVKM. V lost 4 bases to trimming and J lost 6 bases; unmatched junction nucleotides: 2. The CDR3 is 13 amino acids.